These T cell receptor beta chains were read from a single sample in a study of blood T cell repertoires in COVID-19. Profiling relied on immunoSEQ multiplex PCR, and the TCRdb table lists in-frame clones only, not all of them. Among some 70,000 clones listed, around 84% were seen once. The sample was peripheral blood. These receptors originate from a woman in her seventies with acute or convalescent COVID-19. CDR3s include the opening cysteine and the closing phenylalanine or tryptophan. Each record gives: D gene, V gene, J gene, clone size, CDR3 protein, CDR3 DNA. A D gene is named only where the DNA matches it firmly. A clone size is listed for some rows: how often the clone was seen (once, few, many), or a class if it is expanded.

d_gene: TRBD1; v_gene: TRBV7-2; j_gene: TRBJ2-5; abundance: .; CDR3aa: CASSPDRFGETQYF; CDR3nt: TGTGCCAGCAGCCCGGACAGGTTCGGGGAGACCCAGTACTTC
d_gene: TRBD1; v_gene: TRBV6-4; j_gene: TRBJ2-1; abundance: .; CDR3aa: CASSSGTGHYNEQFF; CDR3nt: TGTGCCAGCAGTTCCGGGACAGGCCACTACAATGAGCAGTTCTTC
d_gene: .; v_gene: TRBV5-6; j_gene: TRBJ1-1; abundance: few; CDR3aa: CASKAAGTLPAFF; CDR3nt: TGTGCCAGCAAGGCGGCCGGGACACTGCCAGCTTTCTTT
d_gene: TRBD1; v_gene: TRBV6-5; j_gene: TRBJ2-1; abundance: .; CDR3aa: CASSPGTGYNEQFF; CDR3nt: TGTGCCAGCAGTCCCGGGACAGGGTACAATGAGCAGTTCTTC
d_gene: TRBD1; v_gene: TRBV6-6; j_gene: TRBJ1-2; abundance: .; CDR3aa: CASRQQGYEAGYTF; CDR3nt: TGTGCCAGCAGGCAACAGGGGTATGAGGCTGGCTACACCTTC
d_gene: .; v_gene: TRBV7-3; j_gene: TRBJ2-1; abundance: once; CDR3aa: CASSLNRDSYNEQFF; CDR3nt: TGTGCCAGCAGCTTAAACAGGGACTCCTACAATGAGCAGTTCTTC
d_gene: TRBD1; v_gene: TRBV10-1; j_gene: TRBJ1-1; abundance: .; CDR3aa: CASSNDRVGEAFF; CDR3nt: TGCGCCAGCAGTAATGACAGGGTGGGTGAAGCTTTCTTT
d_gene: TRBD1; v_gene: TRBV7-8; j_gene: TRBJ1-2; abundance: .; CDR3aa: CASSFLDRGEVYGYTF; CDR3nt: TGTGCCAGCAGCTTCCTAGACAGGGGAGAGGTGTATGGCTACACCTTC
d_gene: .; v_gene: TRBV4-2; j_gene: TRBJ1-4; abundance: .; CDR3aa: CASSPRDAEKLFF; CDR3nt: TGTGCCAGCAGCCCGCGGGATGCCGAAAAACTGTTTTTT
d_gene: TRBD2; v_gene: TRBV5-1; j_gene: TRBJ2-2; abundance: .; CDR3aa: CASSPTSGRTGELFF; CDR3nt: TGCGCCAGCAGCCCGACTAGCGGGAGGACCGGGGAGCTGTTTTTT
d_gene: TRBD1; v_gene: TRBV3-1/TRBV3-2; j_gene: TRBJ1-6; abundance: .; CDR3aa: CASSLGQNDSPLHF; CDR3nt: TGTGCCAGCAGCCTGGGACAGAATGATTCACCCCTCCACTTT
d_gene: .; v_gene: TRBV7-9; j_gene: TRBJ1-2; abundance: few; CDR3aa: CASSFDSYNGYTF; CDR3nt: TGTGCCAGCAGCTTCGACTCATATAATGGCTACACCTTC
d_gene: .; v_gene: TRBV7-9; j_gene: TRBJ2-6; abundance: .; CDR3aa: CASSLGARGGSGANVLTF; CDR3nt: TGTGCCAGCAGTCTTGGGGCCCGAGGGGGCTCTGGGGCCAACGTCCTGACTTTC
d_gene: .; v_gene: TRBV19; j_gene: TRBJ1-1; abundance: .; CDR3aa: CASRIHGQTTEAFF; CDR3nt: TGTGCCAGTAGAATTCATGGACAGACCACTGAAGCTTTCTTT
d_gene: TRBD2; v_gene: TRBV3-1/TRBV3-2; j_gene: TRBJ2-5; abundance: once; CDR3aa: CASSQYTSGEETQYF; CDR3nt: TGTGCCAGCAGCCAATATACTAGCGGGGAAGAGACCCAGTACTTC
d_gene: .; v_gene: TRBV9; j_gene: TRBJ1-2; abundance: .; CDR3aa: CASSVGGSGINYGYTF; CDR3nt: TGTGCCAGCAGCGTGGGGGGGTCAGGGATTAACTATGGCTACACCTTC
d_gene: .; v_gene: TRBV6-5; j_gene: TRBJ2-5; abundance: .; CDR3aa: CASSYSRDSVRETQYF; CDR3nt: TGTGCCAGCAGTTACTCTCGGGACTCAGTTCGAGAGACCCAGTACTTC
d_gene: TRBD1; v_gene: TRBV4-3; j_gene: TRBJ2-5; abundance: .; CDR3aa: CASSQDLRQGAETQYF; CDR3nt: TGCGCCAGCAGCCAAGATCTCCGACAGGGTGCAGAGACCCAGTACTTC
d_gene: .; v_gene: TRBV9; j_gene: TRBJ2-5; abundance: .; CDR3aa: CASSALQETQYF; CDR3nt: TGTGCCAGCAGCGCCCTCCAAGAGACCCAGTACTTC
d_gene: .; v_gene: TRBV6-1; j_gene: TRBJ2-1; abundance: .; CDR3aa: CASSEFAGISYNEQFF; CDR3nt: TGTGCCAGCAGTGAATTCGCGGGAATCTCCTACAATGAGCAGTTCTTC
d_gene: .; v_gene: TRBV11-2; j_gene: TRBJ2-1; abundance: .; CDR3aa: CASSNQRVNEQFF; CDR3nt: TGTGCCAGCAGCAATCAACGCGTCAATGAGCAGTTCTTC
d_gene: TRBD1; v_gene: TRBV28; j_gene: TRBJ2-2; abundance: .; CDR3aa: CATDRAGELFF; CDR3nt: TGTGCCACGGACAGGGCCGGGGAGCTGTTTTTT
d_gene: .; v_gene: TRBV5-1; j_gene: TRBJ2-3; abundance: .; CDR3aa: CASSLAGSVTTDTQYF; CDR3nt: TGCGCCAGCAGCTTGGCCGGGAGCGTCACCACAGATACGCAGTATTTT
d_gene: TRBD2; v_gene: TRBV7-3; j_gene: TRBJ2-7; abundance: .; CDR3aa: CASSLMLAASYEQYF; CDR3nt: TGTGCCAGCAGCTTAATGCTAGCGGCGTCCTACGAGCAGTACTTC
d_gene: .; v_gene: TRBV6-6; j_gene: TRBJ2-5; abundance: .; CDR3aa: CASSYSTGTQYF; CDR3nt: TGTGCCAGCAGTTACTCGACGGGGACCCAGTACTTC
d_gene: .; v_gene: TRBV6-5; j_gene: TRBJ1-5; abundance: .; CDR3aa: CASLTRQASNQPQHF; CDR3nt: TGTGCCAGCCTTACCCGACAGGCCAGCAATCAGCCCCAGCATTTT
d_gene: .; v_gene: TRBV1; j_gene: TRBJ1-2; abundance: .; CDR3aa: CTSSSSDVRVDGYTF; CDR3nt: TGCACCAGCAGCTCATCGGATGTCAGGGTCGATGGCTACACCTTC